What follows are 9 T cell receptor beta chains derived from one specimen sequenced in a study of control samples from healthy donors and cancer patients. Using immunoSEQ multiplex PCR, the repertoire was profiled, and TCRdb retains in-frame clones only, with some absent. This sample has hundreds of thousands of clones, with over 75% found just once. The specimen was PBMCs. The receptors shown here come from a man aged 35 to 55 with head and neck cancer.

This chain connects TRBV7-3 to TRBJ2-7, with D unresolved. This CDR3 is built from 11 residues. Per germline, CDR1 SGHTA and CDR2 FQGTGA. The germline V and J ends were trimmed by 4 bases and 3 bases, with 4 bases remaining between them. The CDR3 DNA reads TGTGCCAGCAGCTCCCGCTACGAGCAGTACTTC. It specifies CASSSRYEQYF.

The chain combines TRBV19 with TRBJ2-7; TRBD1 aligns across 7 bases. Germline V CDR1 and CDR2: LNHDA, SQIVND (reference sequence). V gave up 7 bases and J gave up 3 bases; unmatched junction bases: 6. The CDR3 spans 13 residues. DNA of the CDR3: TGTGCCAGTAATCCCGGGACAGACTACGAGCAGTACTTC. Protein product: CASNPGTDYEQYF.

This clone was detected only once. In DNA, the CDR3 is TGTGCCAGTACCGGGACAGGGGAAGTGTATGGCTACACCTTC. Protein: CASTGTGEVYGYTF. The chain joins TRBV19 to TRBJ1-2, with TRBD1 identical over 10 bases. The junction had 7 bases not matched to a gene; V was cut back by 7 bases and J by 5 bases. CDR3 length: 14 residues. Germline CDR1 reads LNHDA; CDR2 reads SQIVND (reference sequence). Drawing the rest from reference TRBV19 and TRBJ1-2, the complete variable domain is DGGITQSPKYLFRKEGQNVTLSCEQNLNHDAMYWYRQDPGQGLRLIYYSQIVNDFQKGDIAEGYSVSREKKESFPLTVTSAQKNPTAFYLCASTGTGEVYGYTFGSGTRLTVV.

The rearrangement joins TRBV11-2 to TRBJ2-7; D is undetermined. The CDR3 consists of 13 residues. The V end lost 0 bases, the J end lost 3 bases, and 6 bases lay between the germline ends. Germline lookup yields CDR1 SGHAT and CDR2 FQNNGV. The CDR3: CASSLDRDYEQYF. In DNA form, the CDR3 reads TGTGCCAGCAGCTTAGACCGTGACTACGAGCAGTACTTC.

The chain employs TRBV27 and TRBJ1-4; possibly TRBD1 for D (5 bases). Deletions cut 2 bases from V and 6 bases from J, with 16 bases between. This CDR3 is 16 amino acids long. CDR1 and CDR2 (germline): MNHEY, SMNVEV (reference sequence). CDR3 DNA sequence: TGTGCCAGCAGTTTAGTTAGAACAGCGGGGGATGAAAAACTGTTTTTT. Translated, it gives CASSLVRTAGDEKLFF.

This rearrangement joins TRBV4-2 to TRBJ2-1; 13 bases are a match to TRBD2. CDR3 length: 15 residues. Trimming at V came to 8 bases and at J to 1 base, leaving 2 bases not matched to a gene. Per the germline V gene, CDR1 is LGHNA and CDR2 is YNFKEQ. DNA of the CDR3: TGTGCCAGCGGACTAGCGGGGGTTTCCTACAATGAGCAGTTCTTC. It is translated as CASGLAGVSYNEQFF.

The gene calls are TRBV10-3 and TRBJ2-3; 8 bases align to TRBD1. CDR3 length equals 14 residues. Germline CDR1 and CDR2: ENHRY and SYGVKD. Trimming at V came to 10 bases and at J to 1 base, leaving 7 bases not matched to a gene. The CDR3 coding sequence is TGTGCCACCGGGGGACAGGAAGGCACAGATACGCAGTATTTT. This gives the protein CATGGQEGTDTQYF.

The V call is TRBV11-2, the J call TRBJ2-2, with D maybe TRBD1 (5 bases). From germline, CDR1 is SGHAT and CDR2 FQNNGV. V was pared by 0 bases and J by 6 bases, with 8 bases between. CDR3 length: 14 amino acids. The CDR3 loop is CASSLDRVAGELFF. As DNA, the CDR3 is TGTGCCAGCAGCTTAGACAGGGTTGCCGGGGAGCTGTTTTTT.

This chain joins TRBV14 and TRBJ2-5; the D gene is possibly TRBD2 (6 bases). The CDR3 contains 14 residues. Germline V gene lookup returns CDR1 SGHDN and CDR2 FVKESK. Between the trimmed V and J ends, which lost 4 bases and 2 bases, there was a span of 11 bases. CDR3 sequence (DNA): TGTGCCAGCAGCCCCCCAGGAGGGCAAGAGACCCAGTACTTC. It translates to CASSPPGGQETQYF. Combining the CDR3 with reference TRBV14 and TRBJ2-5 gives the whole variable domain EAGVTQFPSHSVIEKGQTVTLRCDPISGHDNLYWYRRVMGKEIKFLLHFVKESKQDESGMPNNRFLAERTGGTYSTLKVQPAELEDSGVYFCASSPPGGQETQYFGPGTRLLVL.